What follows are 27 T cell receptor beta chains derived from one specimen sequenced in a study of graft-versus-host responses after intestinal transplantation. Only in-frame clones appear in the TCRdb table, and some are missing; sequencing was by immunoSEQ multiplex PCR. This sample has approximately 94,000 clones, with roughly 90% found just once. These receptors' targets are unknown. The input for sequencing was unstimulated CD4+ T cells sorted from spleen or lymph node cells, taken before transplant. These receptors all come from a human donor who was the organ donor for an intestinal transplant.

This chain links TRBV10-3 with TRBJ2-3; D uncertain. This CDR3 region has 16 residues. V was shortened by 2 bases and J by 0 bases, with 12 bases between the two germline ends. The germline V gene encodes CDR1 ENHRY and CDR2 SYGVKD. The CDR3 sequence is CAISEPGPPSTDTQYF. The CDR3 DNA reads as TGTGCCATCAGTGAGCCTGGGCCTCCTAGCACAGATACGCAGTATTTT.

Written as DNA, the CDR3 is TGTGCCAGTAGTATCTCAACAGGCTACACAGATACGCAGTATTTT. This sequence encodes CASSISTGYTDTQYF. The chain carries TRBV19 and TRBJ2-3; maybe TRBD1 (5 bases). CDR3 length equals 15 residues. Germline loops: CDR1 LNHDA, CDR2 SQIVND (reference sequence). The germline V and J ends were trimmed by 3 bases and 2 bases, with 12 bases remaining between them.

The V call is TRBV9, the J call TRBJ1-1, with TRBD1 matching 12 bases. V lost 0 bases to trimming and J lost 6 bases; unmatched junction nucleotides: 6. CDR1 and CDR2 (germline): SGDLS, YYNGEE. The CDR3 sequence is 16 residues long. CDR3 sequence reads: CASSVAIGTGGSEAFF. CDR3 DNA: TGTGCCAGCAGCGTAGCTATAGGGACAGGGGGCTCTGAAGCTTTCTTT. The full variable domain, completed using reference TRBV9 and TRBJ1-1, is DSGVTQTPKHLITATGQRVTLRCSPRSGDLSVYWYQQSLDQGLQFLIQYYNGEERAKGNILERFSAQQFPDLHSELNLSSLELGDSALYFCASSVAIGTGGSEAFFGQGTRLTVV.

A remark on this clone: Additional DNA sequences in this sample encode the identical CDR3. The V call is TRBV6-5, the J call TRBJ1-6; possibly TRBD1 for D (5 bases). CDR1 is MNHEY and CDR2 is SVGAGI in the germline V gene. V lost 5 bases and J 10 bases, leaving 15 bases between the germline ends. This CDR3 region has 14 residues. CDR3 region: CASSPRGGGSPLHF. In DNA form, the CDR3 reads TGTGCCAGCAGTCCTCGTGGGGGTGGGTCACCCCTCCACTTT.

This clone was seen only once. The chain links TRBV5-6 to TRBJ2-5; 8 bases are a match to TRBD2. Germline lookup yields CDR1 SGHDT and CDR2 YYEEEE. CDR3 size: 19 residues. V was clipped by 3 bases and J by 4 bases; unmatched bases: 20. CDR3 sequence reads: CASSSLPERGFTKRETQYF. The CDR3 region has the DNA TGTGCCAGCAGCTCCCTGCCTGAGCGGGGGTTTACGAAGCGAGAGACCCAGTACTTC.

The rearrangement links TRBV11-2 to TRBJ2-1, with 9 bases lining up with TRBD1. Losses at the gene ends were 5 bases for V and 7 bases for J; bases not matched to a gene: 9. Germline V gene lookup returns CDR1 SGHAT and CDR2 FQNNGV. The CDR3 contains 15 residues. Here the CDR3 reads CASSAGQGLLNEQFF. In nucleotides, the CDR3 is TGTGCCAGCAGCGCGGGACAGGGCCTCTTAAATGAGCAGTTCTTC. Using reference TRBV11-2 and TRBJ2-1 for the parts outside the CDR3, the full variable domain is EAGVAQSPRYKIIEKRQSVAFWCNPISGHATLYWYQQILGQGPKLLIQFQNNGVVDDSQLPKDRFSAERLKGVDSTLKIQPAKLEDSAVYLCASSAGQGLLNEQFFGPGTRLTVL.

This sequence joins TRBV28 and TRBJ2-5; D is uncertain. Germline CDR1 reads MDHEN; CDR2 reads SYDVKM. The CDR3 has 13 amino acids. V was pared by 2 bases and J by 7 bases, with 11 bases between. Written as DNA, the CDR3 is TGTGCCAGCAGTTTAAGGCAATCGGTGACCCAGTACTTC. Protein sequence: CASSLRQSVTQYF.

This clone was counted only a few times. The chain carries TRBV27 and TRBJ1-1; D might be TRBD1 (6 bases). CDR1 and CDR2 (germline): MNHEY, SMNVEV (reference sequence). This CDR3 is built from 16 residues. Trimming stripped 6 bases from V and 0 bases from J, with 17 bases between. The CDR3 spells CASSPKTGTLNTEAFF. The CDR3 nucleotides read TGTGCCAGCAGCCCCAAGACCGGGACACTGAACACTGAAGCTTTCTTT.

The rearrangement uses TRBV6-5 and TRBJ1-2, with 8 bases that match TRBD1. Germline loops: CDR1 MNHEY, CDR2 SVGAGI. This CDR3 is built from 14 residues. V was clipped by 5 bases and J by 5 bases; unmatched bases: 7. The CDR3 nucleotides read TGTGCCAGCAGTAGACAGGGGCGAAGGTATGGCTACACCTTC. This codes for CASSRQGRRYGYTF.

This clone has more than one count but fewer than ten. The chain recombines TRBV19 with TRBJ2-2; tentatively, D is TRBD2 (6 bases). Germline CDR1 LNHDA, CDR2 SQIVND (reference sequence). CDR3 length: 15 residues. V gave up 2 bases and J gave up 4 bases, with 11 bases separating them. The CDR3 DNA reads as TGTGCCAGTAGTATACACGGCGGGGCCACCGGGGAGCTGTTTTTT. Translation: CASSIHGGATGELFF.

This sequence joins TRBV11-2 and TRBJ1-3; 9 bases fit TRBD1. Germline trimming cut 5 bases from V and 4 bases from J; bases unmatched to any gene: 6. The CDR3 spans 15 residues. The germline gives CDR1 SGHAT, CDR2 FQNNGV. The CDR3 nucleotides read TGTGCCAGCAGCGGGGGACAGGGCAGGGGAAACACCATATATTTT. Protein: CASSGGQGRGNTIYF.

The rearrangement joins TRBV11-2 to TRBJ2-7, with D possibly being TRBD2 (5 bases). The CDR3 sequence is 16 residues long. V dropped 0 bases and J dropped 4 bases, with 16 bases sitting between them. Germline CDR1 SGHAT, CDR2 FQNNGV. CDR3: CASSLDTGVIFYEQYF. In nucleotides, the CDR3 is TGTGCCAGCAGCTTAGATACCGGGGTTATTTTTTACGAGCAGTACTTC.

This chain uses TRBV7-2 with TRBJ1-4; no clear D. CDR1 is SGHTA, CDR2 FQGNSA, per germline. V was clipped by 3 bases and J by 8 bases, with 7 bases between them. CDR3 length equals 12 residues. DNA of the CDR3: TGTGCCAGCAGCTTCCCCGCCGAAAAACTGTTTTTT. Its translation: CASSFPAEKLFF.

This chain links TRBV19 with TRBJ1-1, with TRBD1 as a possible D gene (5 bases). The CDR3 extends over 18 amino acids. Germline V lookup: CDR1 LNHDA, CDR2 SQIVND (reference sequence). Trimming stripped 4 bases from V and 4 bases from J, with 25 bases between. The CDR3 reads CASSKISRGSGEGTEAFF. DNA of the CDR3: TGTGCCAGTAGTAAGATATCCCGGGGGTCCGGGGAAGGCACTGAAGCTTTCTTT.

This rearrangement joins TRBV5-6 to TRBJ1-4, with a possible D match to TRBD1 (5 bases). In germline, CDR1 is SGHDT, CDR2 YYEEEE. Between the trimmed V and J ends, which lost 5 bases and 8 bases, there was a span of 19 bases. The CDR3 consists of 15 residues. CDR3 region: CASSPGQGHREKLFF. DNA for the CDR3: TGTGCCAGCAGTCCCGGGCAAGGACACCGCGAAAAACTGTTTTTT.

This clone has a handful of counts. The chain joins TRBV7-9 to TRBJ1-5, with D possibly being TRBD1 (6 bases). The CDR3 is 17 amino acids. V was cut by 2 bases and J by 0 bases, with 14 bases left in between. Germline assignment: CDR1 SEHNR and CDR2 FQNEAQ (reference sequence). The DNA of the CDR3 is TGTGCCAGCAGCTTATATGGACAGACCTCTAGCAATCAGCCCCAGCATTTT. It is translated as CASSLYGQTSSNQPQHF.

V gene TRBV7-8 combines with J gene TRBJ2-3; 9 bases map to TRBD1. Germline trimming cut 5 bases from V and 3 bases from J; bases unmatched to any gene: 9. This CDR3 is 16 amino acids long. Looked up from germline, CDR1 is SGHVS and CDR2 is FQNEAQ. CDR3 residues: CASSISQGARTDTQYF. CDR3 nucleotide sequence: TGTGCCAGCAGCATATCACAGGGGGCAAGGACAGATACGCAGTATTTT.

The rearrangement links TRBV28 to TRBJ1-2; 9 bases are a match to TRBD1. V was pared by 3 bases and J by 5 bases, with 7 bases of the junction left unmatched. This CDR3 is 15 amino acids long. Germline V gene sequence: CDR1 MDHEN, CDR2 SYDVKM. This CDR3 is CASSLNGQGQYGYTF. The CDR3 DNA follows: TGTGCCAGCAGTTTGAACGGACAGGGGCAGTATGGCTACACCTTC.

The V call is TRBV7-8, the J call TRBJ2-7; maybe TRBD1 (6 bases). V lost 4 bases and J 3 bases, leaving 16 bases between the germline ends. Per germline, CDR1 SGHVS and CDR2 FQNEAQ. CDR3 length equals 15 residues. CDR3 nucleotides: TGTGCCAGCAGCTACCCCATCAGGGGCTTCTACGAGCAGTACTTC. This translates into CASSYPIRGFYEQYF.

The J gene is TRBJ1-4, the V gene TRBV28; no clear D gene. This CDR3 is 16 amino acids long. Germline assignment: CDR1 MDHEN and CDR2 SYDVKM. V was pared by 2 bases and J by 0 bases, with 10 bases between. CDR3 coding DNA: TGTGCCAGCAGTTTAGCCTTGACGGCAACTAATGAAAAACTGTTTTTT. Its protein product is CASSLALTATNEKLFF.

This clone has a single count. The chain carries TRBV4-1 and TRBJ1-5; D gene unclear. Trimming pared 6 bases from V and 1 base from J, leaving 16 bases between. Germline lookup yields CDR1 MGHRA and CDR2 YSYEKL. This CDR3 region has 16 residues. CDR3 sequence: CASRDTAFGSNQPQHF. CDR3 nucleotide sequence: TGCGCCAGCAGAGATACAGCGTTTGGAAGCAATCAGCCCCAGCATTTT.

The genes are TRBV10-3 and TRBJ2-7; possibly TRBD2 for D (7 bases). CDR3 length: 16 amino acids. Germline V gene data show CDR1 as ENHRY and CDR2 as SYGVKD. Trimming stripped 6 bases from V and 2 bases from J, with 20 bases between. The CDR3 nucleotides read TGTGCCATCAGGGAAGGGGGGGGGTTCTCTACCTACGAGCAGTACTTC. It is translated as CAIREGGGFSTYEQYF.

This clone has just a few counts. The chain recombines TRBV6-1 with TRBJ2-5; 9 bases line up with TRBD1. The CDR3 covers 15 residues. Losses at the gene ends were 5 bases for V and 4 bases for J; bases not matched to a gene: 8. Germline V gives CDR1 MNHNS, CDR2 SASEGT. The CDR3 bases are TGTGCCAGCAGTTTCGGACAGGGGAGGGGAGAGACCCAGTACTTC. It specifies CASSFGQGRGETQYF.

This clone has only a few counts. The V call is TRBV7-6, the J call TRBJ1-3, with D maybe TRBD1 (5 bases). Germline assignment: CDR1 SGHVS and CDR2 FNYEAQ. The CDR3 has 16 residues. Trimming stripped 2 bases from V and 0 bases from J, with 11 bases between. The DNA of the CDR3 is TGTGCCAGCAGCTTACTCCCCAGGGCCTCTGGAAACACCATATATTTT. Translating gives CASSLLPRASGNTIYF.

Only one count was recorded for this clone. The V and J genes are TRBV4-1 and TRBJ2-7; possibly TRBD2 for D (6 bases). Deletions cut 2 bases from V and 2 bases from J, with 31 bases between. CDR1 MGHRA and CDR2 YSYEKL come from the germline V gene. CDR3 length equals 21 residues. DNA of the CDR3: TGCGCCAGCAGCCAAAAGAGTCCCTCGACTAGACCGGGTATCGGTACCTACGAGCAGTACTTC. As protein: CASSQKSPSTRPGIGTYEQYF.

This clone was counted once. V is TRBV6-1 and J is TRBJ2-7, with 7 bases fitting TRBD2. The CDR3 is made up of 14 amino acids. The V segment lost 7 bases and the J segment 3 bases; nucleotides outside the gene matches: 9. Germline-derived CDR1 and CDR2 are MNHNS and SASEGT. DNA of the CDR3: TGTGCCAGCACTCGGGACTATACCAACTACGAGCAGTACTTC. It specifies CASTRDYTNYEQYF.

This chain links TRBV6-6 with TRBJ2-1; the D gene is possibly TRBD2 (5 bases). Germline V gene data show CDR1 as MNHNY and CDR2 as SVGAGI (reference sequence). The CDR3 has 12 residues. The V and J ends lost 2 bases and 8 bases respectively, with 7 bases between them. DNA of the CDR3: TGTGCCAGCAGTTACCGGGAAGATGAGCAGTTCTTC. This translates into CASSYREDEQFF.